The T cell receptor (beta chain) described here comes from a study of cytomegalovirus exposure and HLA in healthy donors. Study at large: Counted in an early data release were 85 million or so unique TCRs from HLA-typed donors. General study results and limits: What TCR beta sequences reportedly achieved was accurate prediction of HLA-A and HLA-B alleles in most subjects. Immune exposure information comprised only CMV serostatus. TCR beta chain V- and J-gene trimming was linked, in a later analysis, to a missense variant in DCLRE1C.

PCR employed 60 Vbeta and 13 Jbeta primers. Repertoires were generated with immunoSEQ multiplex PCR, while TCRdb's copy carries only in-frame clones and drops some. This sample has tens of thousands of clones; approximately 80% occur once, and the top ten carry over 1.1%. CDR1 is SGDLS and CDR2 is YYNGEE in the germline V gene. CDR3 length: 14 amino acids. V lost 3 bases to trimming and J lost 4 bases, with 13 bases between them. Points on this clone: Its antigen is still unknown.

The receptor was derived from a female donor in good health and CMV-seronegative. The gene calls are TRBV9 and TRBJ1-2; weak D call: TRBD1 (5 bases). The sequencing input was PBMCs. The CDR3 nucleotides read TGTGCCAGCAGCGGGGGGAGGGCCGGCTATGGCTACACCTTC. Protein product: CASSGGRAGYGYTF.